This T cell receptor (beta chain) comes out of a study of blood T cell repertoires in COVID-19. Looking at the study overall: From T cells, B-cell-depleted T cells, or PBMCs came the material, which was cDNA or gDNA.

The CDR3 is 13 residues long. Germline trimming cut 6 bases from V and 7 bases from J; bases unmatched to any gene: 6. CDR1 and CDR2 (germline): MNHEY, SVGAGI. This clone appeared a single time. Methods used by the authors: Using reference gene primer amplification, nucleated cell counts were estimated. The protocol was immunoSEQ multiplex PCR, while the TCRdb copy is restricted to in-frame clones and leaves out a portion. D and trimming come from the DNA, and the V and J calls and clone size come from that table. Among over 450,000 clones listed, roughly 89% were seen once. A Seattle source enrolled patients during active infection and followed them longitudinally.

The sequenced sample consisted of peripheral blood. The TCR was taken from a woman between 45 and 60 years old with COVID-19, enrolled during active disease. The V and J genes are TRBV6-5 and TRBJ1-1, with 9 bases that match TRBD1. The CDR3 loop is CASSRDRAIEAFF. For the CDR3, the DNA is TGTGCCAGCAGCCGGGACAGGGCGATTGAAGCTTTCTTT.